This is a list of T cell receptor beta chains from one sample in a study of PD-1 blockade in classical Hodgkin lymphoma. Repertoires were generated with immunoSEQ multiplex PCR, while TCRdb's copy carries only in-frame clones and drops some. The table shows some 96,000 clones, with about four fifths occurring only once. Specimen: peripheral blood mononuclear cells (PBMCs), collected before the second cycle of nivolumab. These receptors were collected from a human donor with classical Hodgkin lymphoma. The CDR3 runs from the conserved cysteine through the conserved F or W. D genes are given only for firm matches. Clone size is stated in some rows and not others, as once, few, many or a class when expanded.

clone_size	v_call	d_call	j_call	cdr3_aa	cdr3_nt
once	TRBV28	-	TRBJ1-1	CASPSRTEAFF	TGTGCCAGCCCCTCCCGCACTGAAGCTTTCTTT
-	TRBV10-1	TRBD2	TRBJ2-2	CASSGGTSGTGELFF	TGCGCCAGCAGTGGGGGGACTAGCGGTACCGGGGAGCTGTTTTTT
-	TRBV19	-	TRBJ1-1	CASSGGGAQTEAFF	TGTGCCAGTAGTGGTGGGGGGGCACAGACTGAAGCTTTCTTT
-	TRBV5-1	-	TRBJ1-1	CASSLAGGRGRHTEAFF	TGCGCCAGCAGCTTGGCTGGTGGTCGGGGGAGGCACACTGAAGCTTTCTTT
few	TRBV9	TRBD2	TRBJ2-7	CASSVDIAGGEQYF	TGTGCCAGCAGCGTAGATATAGCGGGAGGGGAGCAGTACTTC
-	TRBV18	-	TRBJ2-7	CASSPRVGEEHSYEQYF	TGTGCCAGCTCACCACGGGTGGGGGAGGAGCACTCCTACGAGCAGTACTTC
-	TRBV9	-	TRBJ2-7	CASSVGSEPYEQYF	TGTGCCAGCAGCGTAGGGTCGGAACCCTACGAGCAGTACTTC
-	TRBV9	TRBD2	TRBJ2-7	CASSPDAGAANTYEQYF	TGTGCCAGCAGCCCCGACGCGGGAGCGGCCAATACCTACGAGCAGTACTTC
-	TRBV14	-	TRBJ2-3	CASSRRASGQTSTDTQYF	TGTGCCAGCAGCCGGCGGGCTAGCGGACAGACTAGCACAGATACGCAGTATTTT
-	TRBV20-1	-	TRBJ2-5	CSGWRQETQYF	TGCAGCGGGTGGCGCCAAGAGACCCAGTACTTC
-	TRBV7-9	TRBD2	TRBJ2-1	CASSPRLADYNEQFF	TGTGCCAGCAGCCCCAGACTAGCGGACTACAATGAGCAGTTCTTC
-	TRBV7-3	-	TRBJ2-1	CASSPGLTSNEQFF	TGTGCCAGCAGCCCAGGACTTACTTCCAATGAGCAGTTCTTC
-	TRBV5-1	TRBD1	TRBJ2-5	CASSGRDRQQETQYF	TGCGCCAGCAGCGGCCGGGACAGGCAACAAGAGACCCAGTACTTC
-	TRBV28	-	TRBJ1-2	CASSLGRANYGYTF	TGTGCCAGCAGTTTAGGCAGAGCTAACTATGGCTACACCTTC
-	TRBV5-6	TRBD1	TRBJ2-7	CASSRQGWEQYF	TGTGCCAGCAGCCGACAGGGATGGGAGCAGTACTTC
-	TRBV7-2	-	TRBJ2-5	CASSLPGSGLGAQYF	TGTGCCAGCAGCCTCCCGGGCTCGGGCCTCGGGGCCCAGTACTTC
-	TRBV27	TRBD2	TRBJ2-1	CASSSPVRALAGGLGEQFF	TGTGCCAGCAGTTCCCCGGTCCGGGCTCTAGCGGGGGGCCTGGGTGAGCAGTTCTTC
-	TRBV7-6	-	TRBJ2-7	CASSLTGDSYEQYF	TGTGCCAGCAGCTTAACAGGCGACTCCTACGAGCAGTACTTC
-	TRBV18	TRBD1	TRBJ2-5	CASSPLPGQGTETQYF	TGTGCCAGCTCGCCTCTGCCGGGACAGGGGACAGAGACCCAGTACTTC
-	TRBV9	-	TRBJ1-1	CASSVGSSGAITEAFF	TGTGCCAGCAGCGTAGGTTCATCGGGGGCCATTACTGAAGCTTTCTTT
-	TRBV12-5	-	TRBJ2-7	CASGPHSYEQYF	TGTGCTAGTGGACCCCACAGCTACGAGCAGTACTTC
-	TRBV9	TRBD1	TRBJ1-2	CASSVDRVIYGNNGYTF	TGTGCCAGCAGCGTCGACAGGGTGATCTACGGTAATAATGGCTACACCTTC
-	TRBV4-1	-	TRBJ2-7	CASSPQWTESYEQYF	TGCGCCAGCAGCCCCCAATGGACAGAATCCTACGAGCAGTACTTC
-	TRBV29-1	-	TRBJ2-1	CSVAPDNEQFF	TGCAGCGTTGCCCCAGACAATGAGCAGTTCTTC
-	TRBV6-5	-	TRBJ2-7	CASSYSSATYEQYF	TGTGCCAGCAGTTACTCTAGCGCCACCTACGAGCAGTACTTC
once	TRBV7-3	-	TRBJ1-4	CASSLTGQSNEKLFF	TGTGCCAGCAGCTTAACGGGGCAGTCTAATGAAAAACTGTTTTTT
few	TRBV9	TRBD2	TRBJ2-5	CASNRGGQETQYF	TGTGCCAGCAACCGGGGGGGCCAAGAGACCCAGTACTTC
-	TRBV5-6	-	TRBJ2-1	CASSLALDNEQFF	TGTGCCAGCAGCTTGGCGCTGGACAATGAGCAGTTCTTC
-	TRBV19	-	TRBJ1-1	CASSRQGWDTEAFF	TGTGCCAGTAGTCGCCAGGGGTGGGACACTGAAGCTTTCTTT
-	TRBV5-6	-	TRBJ1-2	CASTLVGDYGYTF	TGTGCCAGCACCCTGGTGGGTGACTATGGCTACACCTTC
-	TRBV6-1	TRBD2	TRBJ2-5	CASSRPGLDQETQYF	TGTGCCAGCAGTCGTCCGGGACTAGACCAAGAGACCCAGTACTTC
-	TRBV19	-	TRBJ1-1	CASSRDKAGREAFF	TGTGCCAGTAGTAGGGACAAGGCCGGGAGGGAAGCTTTCTTT
-	TRBV14	TRBD2	TRBJ2-5	CASSQTWSRLAEETQYF	TGTGCCAGCAGCCAAACTTGGTCGAGACTAGCGGAAGAGACCCAGTACTTC
-	TRBV6-1	-	TRBJ2-3	CASRPPGNTDTQYF	TGTGCCAGCAGGCCGCCGGGGAACACAGATACGCAGTATTTT
-	TRBV18	-	TRBJ2-7	CASSQGRQAVYEQYF	TGTGCCAGCTCCCAGGGCCGGCAGGCTGTCTACGAGCAGTACTTC
many	TRBV2	TRBD1	TRBJ1-5	CASRRDREGQPQHF	TGTGCCAGCAGGAGGGACAGGGAAGGTCAGCCCCAGCATTTT
-	TRBV2	-	TRBJ2-1	CASSDGGGGSNEQFF	TGTGCCAGCAGTGATGGGGGAGGAGGGTCGAATGAGCAGTTCTTC
-	TRBV30	-	TRBJ2-1	CAWSTLSPNEQFF	TGTGCCTGGAGTACCCTATCCCCCAATGAGCAGTTCTTC
-	TRBV10-3	-	TRBJ2-5	CAISRTRQETQYF	TGTGCCATCAGTCGAACCCGCCAAGAGACCCAGTACTTC
-	TRBV5-1	-	TRBJ2-1	CASAGLFNEQFF	TGCGCCAGCGCGGGACTTTTTAACGAGCAGTTCTTC
few	TRBV2	-	TRBJ2-3	CASNPDREDTQYF	TGTGCCAGCAATCCGGACCGTGAAGATACGCAGTATTTT
-	TRBV18	TRBD2	TRBJ2-1	CASSPLDTGGVGYNEQFF	TGTGCCAGCTCACCTCTGGATACGGGAGGGGTAGGCTACAATGAGCAGTTCTTC
-	TRBV4-2	-	TRBJ1-2	CASSQVEVSRGSGYGYTF	TGTGCCAGCAGCCAAGTTGAGGTCAGTCGAGGTTCGGGCTATGGCTACACCTTC
few	TRBV5-6	-	TRBJ1-5	CASSLNMNQPQHF	TGTGCCAGCAGCCTAAATATGAATCAGCCCCAGCATTTT
-	TRBV5-1	-	TRBJ1-4	CASSLQGVGDEKLFF	TGCGCCAGCAGCCTACAGGGCGTTGGGGATGAAAAACTGTTTTTT
once	TRBV6-1	-	TRBJ1-3	CASSLGHFSGNTIYF	TGTGCCAGCAGTCTCGGACATTTCTCTGGAAACACCATATATTTT
-	TRBV28	-	TRBJ2-1	CASSLYIAGTNNEQFF	TGTGCCAGCAGTTTATACATAGCCGGGACGAACAATGAGCAGTTCTTC
-	TRBV10-3	-	TRBJ2-2	CAISGKPGELFF	TGTGCCATCAGTGGAAAGCCCGGGGAGCTGTTTTTT
-	TRBV19	-	TRBJ2-2	CASSSGAEGGELFF	TGTGCCAGTTCCTCGGGCGCCGAGGGCGGGGAGCTGTTTTTT
-	TRBV5-5	-	TRBJ2-7	CASSLMPSYEQYF	TGTGCCAGCAGCTTGATGCCCTCCTACGAGCAGTACTTC
-	TRBV10-3	-	TRBJ2-3	CALSPTGGDTQYF	TGTGCCCTCAGCCCGACCGGAGGAGATACGCAGTATTTT
-	TRBV11-2	TRBD2	TRBJ2-1	CASSTLAGGPYNEQFF	TGTGCCAGCAGCACCCTAGCGGGAGGGCCTTACAATGAGCAGTTCTTC
-	TRBV29-1	-	TRBJ2-5	CSVGDGAETQYF	TGCAGCGTTGGGGATGGGGCCGAGACCCAGTACTTC
once	TRBV6-1	TRBD2	TRBJ2-3	CASSALSGRATDTQYF	TGTGCCAGCAGTGCCCTGAGCGGGAGAGCCACAGATACGCAGTATTTT
-	TRBV29-1	-	TRBJ2-1	CSVKLVQPLNEQFF	TGCAGCGTCAAACTAGTTCAACCTCTCAATGAGCAGTTCTTC
few	TRBV12-5	TRBD1	TRBJ1-1	CASGEDRGGTEAFF	TGTGCTAGTGGTGAAGACAGGGGAGGCACTGAAGCTTTCTTT
-	TRBV5-8	-	TRBJ2-4	CASSLVAGANIQYF	TGTGCCAGCAGCTTGGTGGCAGGGGCAAACATTCAGTACTTC